This record looks at one TCR beta chain sequence and its context. Its antigen is still unknown. The sample comes from a study of CD8 T cells in Susac syndrome. Study-level findings and limits: The study conceded that its TCR sequencing and HLA analysis involved relatively few individuals.

From blood CD8+ and CD4+ T cells, the TCR beta chain was sequenced. Trimming took 4 bases from V and 0 from J, leaving 11 bases between them. The CDR3 has 14 residues. CDR1 and CDR2 (germline): GTSNPN, SVGIG (reference sequence). With random hexamers, reverse transcription was performed on about 0.45 to 1 ug of RNA. It was immunoSEQ multiplex PCR that amplified TCR beta CDR3 across 54 Vbeta and 13 Jbeta. TCRdb reanalysed the immunoSEQ multiplex PCR reads using MiXCR and keeps one entry per CDR3 protein. Of 150,000 to 250,000 distinct CDR3 sequences listed, 90% to 95% are singletons. The chain joins TRBV30 to TRBJ2-3; a weak D match, TRBD1 (6 bases). Sequencing input: CD4+ T cells from PBMCs. The source is a human donor with multiple sclerosis. The CDR3 protein is CAWTLQGSTDTQYF. CDR3 DNA: TGTGCCTGGACTCTCCAGGGGAGCACAGATACGCAGTATTTT.